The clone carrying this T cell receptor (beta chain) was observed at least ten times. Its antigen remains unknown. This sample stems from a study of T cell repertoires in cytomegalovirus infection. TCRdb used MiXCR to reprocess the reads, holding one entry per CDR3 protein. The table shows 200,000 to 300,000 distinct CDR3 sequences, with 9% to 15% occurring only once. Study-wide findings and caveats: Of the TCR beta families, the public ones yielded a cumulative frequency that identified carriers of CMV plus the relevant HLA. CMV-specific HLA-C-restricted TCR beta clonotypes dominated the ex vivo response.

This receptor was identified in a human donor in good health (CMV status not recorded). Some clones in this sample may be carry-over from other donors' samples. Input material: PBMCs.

The CDR3 nucleotides read TGTGCCAGCAGCTTAGTGGGAGGGTTGAGTTCTGAAGCTTTCTTT. It translates to CASSLVGGLSSEAFF. V and J are TRBV11-2 and TRBJ1-1; D gene unclear. Germline lookup yields CDR1 SGHAT and CDR2 FQNNGV. The V end was cut by 1 base, the J end by 6 bases, with 15 bases between. The CDR3 sequence is 15 residues long.